This entry lists 18 T cell receptor beta chains sequenced from one sample in a study of response to subunit inactivated influenza vaccine. TCRdb itself ran the RT-PCR reads through MiXCR, one entry per CDR3 protein. The table records about 170,000 distinct CDR3 sequences, about 12% of them present only once. The same data also went into a second study, on T cells expressing NK-cell markers. Per that paper: UMIs accompanied the 5'RACE template switching by which TCR beta cDNA was made.

The sample was CD8+ T cells sorted from PBMCs, taken about 12 days after vaccination. All receptors come from a man between 50 and 59 years old who received an inactivated influenza vaccine.

This clonotype was seen a few times. The chain uses TRBV10-3 and TRBJ2-1; TRBD1 matches at 8 bases. This CDR3 region has 16 residues. Germline V gene sequence: CDR1 ENHRY, CDR2 SYGVKD. Losses at the gene ends were 7 bases for V and 0 bases for J; bases not matched to a gene: 8. The CDR3 here is CAIKEDRESSYNEQFF. CDR3 in DNA: TGTGCCATCAAGGAGGACAGGGAGAGCTCCTACAATGAGCAGTTCTTC.

V gene TRBV3-1 combines with J gene TRBJ2-1; the match to TRBD1 covers 10 bases. J lost 7 bases, V lost 10 bases, and 22 bases had no gene match. Germline V gene data show CDR1 as LGHDT and CDR2 as YNNKEL (reference sequence). The CDR3 contains 18 residues. The CDR3 region has the DNA TGTGCCACCACCAAGCAGGTCCCCGGGACAGGGGTGGTTAATGAGCAGTTCTTC. It encodes CATTKQVPGTGVVNEQFF.

This clonotype occurred a few times. The chain carries TRBV28 and TRBJ2-1; 8 bases fit TRBD2. The CDR3 length is 15 residues. The V gene's germline CDR1 is MDHEN and CDR2 SYDVKM. Trimming took 8 bases from V and 4 from J; bases not matched to a gene: 10. The CDR3: CASSRPGLGYNEQFF. CDR3 sequence (DNA): TGTGCCAGCTCACGCCCGGGACTAGGTTACAATGAGCAGTTCTTC.

Many counts were recorded for this clonotype. The rearrangement links TRBV7-6 to TRBJ1-4; TRBD1 matches at 12 bases. J was trimmed by 8 bases and V by 1 base; bases with no gene match: 8. The CDR3 is 17 residues long. The germline V gene encodes CDR1 SGHVS and CDR2 FNYEAQ. The CDR3: CASSLVPPGTGGEKLFF. The CDR3 nucleotides read TGTGCCAGCAGCTTAGTACCCCCCGGGACAGGGGGCGAAAAACTGTTTTTT.

This clonotype was recorded a few times. The genes are TRBV7-3 and TRBJ2-1, with D possibly TRBD1 on 6 matching bases. Germline V gene lookup returns CDR1 SGHTA and CDR2 FQGTGA. Trimming shortened V by 0 bases and J by 1 base, and 13 bases separated the two germline ends. This CDR3 spans 17 amino acids. This CDR3 reads CASSLTPTGFSYNEQFF. The CDR3 DNA follows: TGTGCCAGCAGCTTAACGCCGACAGGTTTTTCCTACAATGAGCAGTTCTTC.

In its sample, this clonotype was seen a few times. Here the CDR3 reads CASSLVAAPSYGYTF. The CDR3 nucleotides read TGTGCCAGCAGTTTGGTGGCAGCACCTTCCTATGGCTACACCTTC. The V gene is TRBV12-3 or TRBV12-4, the J gene TRBJ1-2; D call uncertain. The V and J ends lost 3 bases and 4 bases respectively, with 15 bases between them. This CDR3 has 15 residues.

This clonotype was detected only a few times. The V gene is TRBV6-5, the J gene TRBJ2-7, with 8 nucleotides matching TRBD1. The CDR3 runs to 14 residues. Germline CDR1 and CDR2: MNHEY and SVGAGI. V lost 4 bases, J lost 9 bases, and 11 bases stayed unmatched. This CDR3 reads CASSSGTGGLAQYF. The CDR3 DNA reads as TGTGCCAGCAGTTCCGGGACAGGAGGTCTCGCGCAGTACTTC.

V usage is TRBV4-3 and J usage is TRBJ2-2; D unclear. V lost 3 bases to trimming and J lost 1 base, with 12 bases between them. CDR1 is LGHNA, CDR2 YSLEER, per germline. This CDR3 comprises 16 residues. The CDR3 DNA sequence: TGCGCCAGCAGCCAGGCCTCGCGGTGGAACACCGGGGAGCTGTTTTTT. It translates to CASSQASRWNTGELFF.

The genes are TRBV7-8 and TRBJ2-7, with 10 bases identical to TRBD2. This CDR3 is 14 amino acids long. Trimming removed 6 bases from V and 3 bases from J; junction bases left unmatched: 5. The V gene's germline CDR1 is SGHVS and CDR2 FQNEAQ. The CDR3, as DNA: TGTGCCAGCAGTACTAGCGGGATGTACTACGAGCAGTACTTC. It codes for CASSTSGMYYEQYF.

This clonotype has a handful of counts. V usage is TRBV10-3 and J usage is TRBJ2-1, with no clear D. Trimming took off 8 bases at V and 9 bases at J, with 20 bases between the two ends. This CDR3 has 14 amino acids. Germline values: CDR1 ENHRY, CDR2 SYGVKD. CDR3 amino acids: CAISSMTGPSEQFF. Here the CDR3 DNA reads TGTGCCATCTCCAGTATGACCGGGCCGTCTGAGCAGTTCTTC.

The chain combines TRBV14 with TRBJ2-7; a weak D match, TRBD2 (6 bases). In germline, CDR1 is SGHDN, CDR2 FVKESK. The CDR3 has 14 residues. Trimming left V 5 bases short and J 1 base short, with 12 bases between. CDR3 nucleotides: TGTGCCAGCAGCGACCGGAGGGTGTCCTACGAGCAGTACTTC. The encoded protein is CASSDRRVSYEQYF.

This clonotype was detected ten times or more. The V and J genes are TRBV20-1 and TRBJ2-1, with D tentatively TRBD1 (5 bases). The V gene lost 0 bases and the J gene lost 2 bases, with 5 bases spanning the gap. Germline CDR1 reads DFQATT; CDR2 reads SNEGSKA (reference sequence). The CDR3 consists of 13 residues. DNA of the CDR3: TGCAGTGCTAGAGACAGGGCCTACAATGAGCAGTTCTTC. It codes for CSARDRAYNEQFF.

CDR3 DNA sequence: TGTGCCAGCAGTGTGACCTGGAACAATGAGCAGTACTTC. It translates to CASSVTWNNEQYF. The chain couples TRBV12-3 or TRBV12-4 to TRBJ2-1; the D is unclear. Near its end, the DNA agrees better with TRBJ2-7, so the J call may be wrong. This CDR3 is 13 amino acids long.

This clonotype was seen only a few times. The V gene is TRBV11-2, the J gene TRBJ2-7; D not resolved. V was pared by 1 base and J by 5 bases, with 6 bases between. Germline values: CDR1 SGHAT, CDR2 FQNNGV. This CDR3 comprises 12 residues. CDR3 nucleotide sequence: TGTGCCAGCAGCTTAGCGACCGACGAGCAGTACTTC. This codes for CASSLATDEQYF.

This chain joins TRBV2 and TRBJ2-3; D uncertain. The germline V gene has CDR1 SNHLY and CDR2 FYNNEI. This CDR3 region has 14 residues. Trimming removed 6 bases from V and 2 bases from J, with 12 bases in between. The CDR3 is CASRPGPDTDTQYF. The DNA for the CDR3 is TGTGCCAGCAGACCCGGACCGGACACAGATACGCAGTATTTT.

The chain carries TRBV11-2 and TRBJ1-5, with unresolved D. V was clipped by 0 bases and J by 5 bases, with 11 bases between them. This CDR3 is 15 amino acids long. Germline loops: CDR1 SGHAT, CDR2 FQNNGV. The CDR3 coding sequence is TGTGCCAGCAGCTTAGATGCGGGATTGCATCAGCCCCAGCATTTT. This translates into CASSLDAGLHQPQHF.

The table lists this clonotype with a count of one. A much larger clone is a single base away; this may be a read error. The rearrangement links TRBV11-1 to TRBJ2-5; 9 nucleotides agree with TRBD1. Germline V gene sequence: CDR1 SGHAT, CDR2 FQDESV (reference sequence). The CDR3 runs to 18 residues. The CDR3 region is CASSHPGQGAWDQETQNF. The DNA of the CDR3 is TGTGCCAGCAGCCATCCGGGACAGGGAGCATGGGACCAAGAGACCCAGAACTTC.

This clonotype was picked up a small number of times. The chain combines TRBV7-6 with TRBJ1-1, with 8 bases matching TRBD1. Germline trimming cut 4 bases from V and 0 bases from J; bases unmatched to any gene: 7. This CDR3 contains 16 residues. Germline V gene data show CDR1 as SGHVS and CDR2 as FNYEAQ. CDR3: CASSSDREGLNTEAFF. The CDR3 DNA is TGTGCCAGCAGCTCGGACAGGGAGGGCTTGAACACTGAAGCTTTCTTT.